This entry is about one T cell receptor (beta chain). TCRdb keeps only in-frame clones here, not all; method: immunoSEQ multiplex PCR. The sample lists about 460,000 clones, 89% occurring once. These data come from a study of Ad26.COV2.S vaccination and SARS-CoV-2 variants. Regarding treatment: around 19 received Ad26.COV2.S at low or high dose, single or two shots; about 5 received placebo; per-sample allocation not given. Vaccine and placebo recipients were sampled on day 63 after the first injection. The CDR3 covers 16 residues. Germline CDR1 GTSNPN, CDR2 SVGIG (reference sequence). Trimming pared 2 bases from V and 6 bases from J, leaving 20 bases between.

This chain links TRBV30 with TRBJ1-5; D gene unclear. The clonotype comes from a person between 18 and 65 years old who received the Ad26.COV2.S COVID-19 vaccine or a placebo. The sequenced sample was peripheral blood, obtained in a trial of Ad26.COV2.S vaccine versus placebo. CDR3 residues: CAWSPSSPGPGQPQHF. For the CDR3, the DNA is TGTGCCTGGAGTCCTTCTTCCCCCGGGCCCGGTCAGCCCCAGCATTTT.